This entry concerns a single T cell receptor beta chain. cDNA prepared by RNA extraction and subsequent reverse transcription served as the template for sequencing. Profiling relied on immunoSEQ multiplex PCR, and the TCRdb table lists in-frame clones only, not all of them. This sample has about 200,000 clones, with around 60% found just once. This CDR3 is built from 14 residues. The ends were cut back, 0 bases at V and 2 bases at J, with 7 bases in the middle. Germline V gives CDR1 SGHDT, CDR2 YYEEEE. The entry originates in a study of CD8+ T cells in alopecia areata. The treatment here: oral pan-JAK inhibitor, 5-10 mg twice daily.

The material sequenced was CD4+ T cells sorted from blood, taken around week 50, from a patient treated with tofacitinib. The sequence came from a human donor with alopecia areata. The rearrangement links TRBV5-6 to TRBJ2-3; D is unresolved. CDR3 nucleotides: TGTGCCAGCAGCTTGGGCGGATTCACAGATACGCAGTATTTT. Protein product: CASSLGGFTDTQYF.